Below, one TCR beta chain is given with its context. As yet, its antigen is unknown. Here immunoSEQ multiplex PCR was the method, and the copy in TCRdb shows in-frame clones only, minus some. This table holds about 110,000 clones, roughly 90% found once. Pooling was applied to second doses at about 4 or about 12 weeks. The sample belongs to a study of T cell responses to AZD1222 COVID-19 vaccine. The ends were cut back, 5 bases at V and 4 bases at J, with 12 bases in the middle. Germline V gene sequence: CDR1 MNHEY, CDR2 SVGAGI. This CDR3 comprises 14 residues. Study findings and constraints: After the peak T cell response, and only then, were repertoires sampled. The donor cohort was predominantly white British with a female majority, and clonal diversity may have been underestimated. Just a handful of AZD1222 recipients tested seropositive at baseline.

The genes are TRBV6-5 and TRBJ1-5; a weak D match, TRBD1 (5 bases). This TCR derives from an adult who received the AZD1222 COVID-19 vaccine. The specimen comprised peripheral blood, sampled 28 days after the second AZD1222 dose. The DNA of the CDR3 is TGTGCCAGCAGTCCAGGGTTAGATAATCAGCCCCAGCATTTT. Translating it yields CASSPGLDNQPQHF.